The sequence of this T cell receptor (beta chain) was determined in a study of T-cell reconstitution after alpha-beta-depleted transplantation in children. Regarding the study as a whole: Newly produced T cells mostly provided counts and TCRbeta diversity after one year, as hyperexpanded clones declined.

Comment on this clonotype: Antigen: not known.

During its preparation, the TCRbeta library received unique molecular identifiers. TCRdb used MiXCR to reprocess the PCR reads, holding one entry per CDR3 protein. This table holds fewer than 400,000 distinct CDR3 sequences, around 25% found once. The V segment lost 4 bases and the J segment 0 bases; nucleotides outside the gene matches: 8. The CDR3 consists of 17 residues. The specimen was PBMCs, mostly from graft donor cells, collected 180 days after TCRalphabeta/CD19-depleted stem cell transplant. The chain employs TRBV12-3 or TRBV12-4 and TRBJ1-3; TRBD1 agrees at 8 bases. The clonotype comes from a male patient between 10 and 17 years old who had a stem cell transplant for acute lymphoblastic leukemia, so the T cells may come from the graft donor. The CDR3 spells CASSSSSRGPSGNTIYF. DNA of the CDR3: TGTGCCAGCAGTTCTTCTTCCAGGGGGCCCTCTGGAAACACCATATATTTT.